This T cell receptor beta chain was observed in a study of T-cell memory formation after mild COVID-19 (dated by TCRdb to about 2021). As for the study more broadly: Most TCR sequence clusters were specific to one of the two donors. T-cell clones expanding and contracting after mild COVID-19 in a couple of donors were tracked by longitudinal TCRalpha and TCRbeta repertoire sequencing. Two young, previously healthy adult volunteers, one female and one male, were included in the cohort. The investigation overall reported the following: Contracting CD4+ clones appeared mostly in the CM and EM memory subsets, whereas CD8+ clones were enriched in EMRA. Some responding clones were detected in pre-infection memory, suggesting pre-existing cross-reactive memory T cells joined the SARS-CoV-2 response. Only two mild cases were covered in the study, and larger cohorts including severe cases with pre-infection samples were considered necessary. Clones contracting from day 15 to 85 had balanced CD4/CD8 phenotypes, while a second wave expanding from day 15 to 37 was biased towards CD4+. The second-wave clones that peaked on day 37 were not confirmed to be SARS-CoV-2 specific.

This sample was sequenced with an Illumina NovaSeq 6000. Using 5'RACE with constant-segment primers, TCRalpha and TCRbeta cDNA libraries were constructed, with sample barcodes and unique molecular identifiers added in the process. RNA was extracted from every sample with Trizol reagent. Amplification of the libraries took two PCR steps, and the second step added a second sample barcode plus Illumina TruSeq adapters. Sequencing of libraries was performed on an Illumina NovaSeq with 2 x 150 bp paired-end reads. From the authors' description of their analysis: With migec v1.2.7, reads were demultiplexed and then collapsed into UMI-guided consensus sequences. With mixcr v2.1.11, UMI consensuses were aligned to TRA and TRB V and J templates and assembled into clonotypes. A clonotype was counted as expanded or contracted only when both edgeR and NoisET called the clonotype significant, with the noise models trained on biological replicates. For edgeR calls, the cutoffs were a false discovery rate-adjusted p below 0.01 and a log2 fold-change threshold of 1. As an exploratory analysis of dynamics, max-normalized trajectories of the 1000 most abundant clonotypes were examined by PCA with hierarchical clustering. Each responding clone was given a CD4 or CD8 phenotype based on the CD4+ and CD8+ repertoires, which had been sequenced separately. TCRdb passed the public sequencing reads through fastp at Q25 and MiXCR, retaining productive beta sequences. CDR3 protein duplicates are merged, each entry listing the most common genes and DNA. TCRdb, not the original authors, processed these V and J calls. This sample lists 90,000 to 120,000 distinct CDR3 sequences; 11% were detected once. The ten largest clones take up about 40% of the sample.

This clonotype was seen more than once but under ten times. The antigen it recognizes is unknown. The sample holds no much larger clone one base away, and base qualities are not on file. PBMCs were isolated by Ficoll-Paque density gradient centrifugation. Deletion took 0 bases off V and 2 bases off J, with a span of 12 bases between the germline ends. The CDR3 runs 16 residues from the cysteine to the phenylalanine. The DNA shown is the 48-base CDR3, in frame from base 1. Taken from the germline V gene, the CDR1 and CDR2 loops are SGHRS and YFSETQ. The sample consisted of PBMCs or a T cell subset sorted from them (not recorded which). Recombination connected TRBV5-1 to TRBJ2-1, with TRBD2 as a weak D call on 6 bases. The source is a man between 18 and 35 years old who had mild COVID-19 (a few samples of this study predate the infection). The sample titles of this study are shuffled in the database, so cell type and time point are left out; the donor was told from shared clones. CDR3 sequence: CASSLGGTGAYNEQFF. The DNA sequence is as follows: TGCGCCAGCAGCTTGGGGGGGACTGGAGCCTACAATGAGCAGTTCTTC.